The 19 T cell receptor beta chains below were found in one sample sequenced in a study of breast tumors, draining lymph nodes, adjacent tissues. TCRdb used MiXCR to reprocess the multiplex PCR reads, holding one entry per CDR3 protein. Of 190,000 or so distinct CDR3 sequences in the sample, approximately 30% were seen once. Axillary draining lymph nodes of breast cancer patients supplied the node samples. Material for sequencing was axillary lymph node tissue. The source is a female donor with breast cancer. Some clones in this sample may be carry-over from other donors' samples.

This clonotype has just a few counts. The chain links TRBV6-5 to TRBJ2-2; TRBD2 matches 14 bases. There are 18 residues in the CDR3. Germline V CDR1 and CDR2: MNHEY, SVGAGI. With 4 bases clipped from V and 4 bases from J, the junction kept 8 bases outside the gene matches. In nucleotides, the CDR3 is TGTGCCAGCAGTTCCAGGACTAGCGGGAGGCCCAGCACCGGGGAGCTGTTTTTT. Protein sequence: CASSSRTSGRPSTGELFF.

On this clonotype: One junction end disagrees with the germline gene, perhaps due to a read error. The chain links TRBV3-1 to TRBJ2-7; 8 bases map to TRBD1. The CDR3 has 18 amino acids. Germline values: CDR1 LGHDT, CDR2 YNNKEL (reference sequence). The CDR3 loop is CASSPGGWGAGGSDEQYF. CDR3 sequence (DNA): TGTGCCAGCAGCCCAGGGGGTTGGGGGGCAGGGGGCTCCGACGAGCAGTACTTC.

Here the CDR3 reads CASRVGLAGANEQYF. The CDR3 region has the DNA TGCGCCAGCAGGGTGGGACTAGCGGGAGCCAACGAGCAGTACTTC. The rearrangement joins TRBV10-2 to TRBJ2-7, with 14 bases matching TRBD2. The CDR3 extends over 15 amino acids. The V and J ends lost 6 bases and 5 bases, in that order; junction bases with no gene match: 6. The germline gives CDR1 WSHSY, CDR2 SAAADI.

In its sample, this clonotype was seen many times. The CDR3 sequence: CASSLAGDSSGNTIYF. CDR3 nucleotide sequence: TGTGCCAGCAGCTTGGCCGGTGACTCCTCTGGAAACACCATATATTTT. The J gene is TRBJ1-3, the V gene TRBV5-4; D not certain. Germline CDR1 SGHNT, CDR2 YYREEE (reference sequence). The CDR3 runs to 16 residues. V lost 0 bases, J lost 0 bases, and 10 bases lay in between. Looking up the rest from reference TRBV5-4 and TRBJ1-3 gives the full variable domain: ETGVTQSPTHLIKTRGQQVTLRCSSQSGHNTVSWYQQALGQGPQFIFQYYREEENGRGNFPPRFSGLQFPNYSSELNVNALELDDSALYLCASSLAGDSSGNTIYFGEGSWLTVV.

On this clonotype: At one end, the junction sequence differs from germline, possibly due to a read error. The chain is built from TRBV20-1 and TRBJ1-2; no clear D. The CDR3 totals 12 residues. Germline CDR1 and CDR2: DFQATT and SNEGSKA (reference sequence). The CDR3 spells CSARAPSYGSTF. CDR3 nucleotides: TGCAGTGCTAGGGCCCCAAGCTATGGCTCCACCTTC.

The chain carries TRBV18 and TRBJ1-1, with 8 bases that match TRBD1. CDR3 size: 13 residues. Germline CDR1 and CDR2: KGHSH and LQKENI. V was clipped by 8 bases and J by 4 bases; unmatched bases: 6. The chain's CDR3 is CASATGVGTEAFF. CDR3 in DNA: TGTGCCAGCGCGACAGGGGTGGGCACTGAAGCTTTCTTT.

This clonotype was observed at least ten times. The rearrangement links TRBV7-9 to TRBJ2-1; D gene ambiguous. The CDR3 covers 13 residues. Trimming took off 5 bases at V and 5 bases at J, with 10 bases between the two ends. Germline values: CDR1 SEHNR, CDR2 FQNEAQ (reference sequence). CDR3 loop: CASSHSQDNEQFF. The CDR3 DNA reads as TGTGCCAGCAGCCATTCCCAGGACAATGAGCAGTTCTTC.

Ten or more counts support this clonotype. The V and J genes are TRBV2 and TRBJ2-2, with 8 bases lining up with TRBD1. Germline V gene data show CDR1 as SNHLY and CDR2 as FYNNEI. This CDR3 is built from 17 residues. V shed 4 bases, J shed 0 bases, and the junction held 7 bases outside the gene matches. CDR3 sequence (DNA): TGTGCCAGCAGTGGACAGGGGAGGATATCGAACACCGGGGAGCTGTTTTTT. It yields the protein CASSGQGRISNTGELFF.

The sample holds many counts of this clonotype. This sequence may be a read error, since a much larger clone differs from it by one base. The rearrangement joins TRBV20-1 to TRBJ2-5; 7 nucleotides align to TRBD1. The germline V gene has CDR1 DFQATT and CDR2 SNEGSKA (reference sequence). There are 13 residues in the CDR3. V was clipped by 4 bases and J by 7 bases; unmatched bases: 9. CDR3 amino acids: CSATPSRQGTQYF. The DNA of the CDR3 is TGCAGTGCTACCCCCAGCCGACAGGGGACCCAGTACTTC.

A remark on this clonotype: Because the CDR3 is missing its conserved closing phenylalanine or tryptophan, this is likely a read error. The rearrangement joins TRBV3-1 to TRBJ1-5; weak D call: TRBD1 (6 bases). Germline CDR1 is LGHDT and CDR2 is YNNKEL (reference sequence). V was clipped by 0 bases and J by 3 bases, with 15 bases between them. CDR3 size: 17 residues. CDR3 sequence (DNA): TGTGCCAGCAGCCAAGAGGGGGCCAGGGCACTCAATCAGCCCCAGCATCTT. Its protein product is CASSQEGARALNQPQHL.

This clonotype was picked up many times. The chain employs TRBV5-1 and TRBJ1-3; perhaps TRBD1 as D (6 bases). Trimming pared 4 bases from V and 0 bases from J, leaving 8 bases between. The V gene's germline CDR1 is SGHRS and CDR2 YFSETQ. The CDR3 runs 14 residues. The CDR3 loop is CASSTGNSGNTIYF. CDR3 DNA: TGCGCCAGCAGCACAGGGAACTCTGGAAACACCATATATTTT.

This clonotype showed up many times. This chain uses TRBV20-1 with TRBJ1-2; the D gene is possibly TRBD1 (6 bases). The CDR3 runs 11 residues. From germline, CDR1 is DFQATT and CDR2 SNEGSKA (reference sequence). V lost 1 base and J 8 bases, leaving 8 bases between the germline ends. CDR3 coding DNA: TGCAGTGCTAGAGGACAGGAAGGCTACACCTTC. Translation gives CSARGQEGYTF.

The gene calls are TRBV5-5 and TRBJ2-6; D might be TRBD2 (6 bases). Germline-derived CDR1 and CDR2 are SGHKS and YYEKEE (reference sequence). This CDR3 has 17 residues. V lost 5 bases and J lost 3, with 18 bases in between. The CDR3 bases are TGTGCCAGCAGAAAGAGCCAGGCCGGGGGTGGGGCCAACGTCCTGACTTTC. Its protein is CASRKSQAGGGANVLTF. Using reference TRBV5-5 and TRBJ2-6 for the parts outside the CDR3, the full variable domain is DAGVTQSPTHLIKTRGQQVTLRCSPISGHKSVSWYQQVLGQGPQFIFQYYEKEERGRGNFPDRFSARQFPNYSSELNVNALLLGDSALYLCASRKSQAGGGANVLTFGAGSRLTVL.

In its sample, this clonotype was seen a few times. The rearrangement joins TRBV27 to TRBJ2-7; unclear D gene. V lost 5 bases and J 1 base, leaving 18 bases between the germline ends. This CDR3 contains 16 residues. Per the germline V gene, CDR1 is MNHEY and CDR2 is SMNVEV (reference sequence). The CDR3 DNA reads as TGTGCCAGCAGTGGCGCGGAGCCATATTTGTCCTACGAGCAGTACTTC. Translated: CASSGAEPYLSYEQYF.

About this clonotype itself: A much more abundant neighbour one base away suggests this may be a read error. In this CDR3 the conserved last residue, phenylalanine or tryptophan, is missing, so a read error is likely. V and J are TRBV7-3 and TRBJ2-2; D remains unclear. The CDR3 is 15 residues long. Germline-derived CDR1 and CDR2 are SGHTA and FQGTGA. Trimming cost V 4 bases and J 1 base, with 10 bases left between them. The CDR3 is CASSSGRGNTGELFL. The CDR3 DNA reads TGTGCCAGCAGCTCTGGGCGCGGGAACACCGGGGAGCTGTTTCTT.

This clonotype has at least ten counts. The chain couples TRBV7-3 to TRBJ2-1, with TRBD2 matching over 8 bases. CDR1 and CDR2 from the germline V gene are SGHTA and FQGTGA. The CDR3 loop spans 13 amino acids. Trimming removed 5 bases from V and 9 bases from J; junction bases left unmatched: 6. The CDR3 sequence is CASSPGLGGEQFF. The CDR3 DNA reads as TGTGCCAGCAGCCCGGGACTAGGGGGTGAGCAGTTCTTC. The full variable domain, its missing parts supplied by reference TRBV7-3 and TRBJ2-1, is GAGVSQTPSNKVTEKGKYVELRCDPISGHTALYWYRQSLGQGPEFLIYFQGTGAADDSGLPNDRFFAVRPEGSVSTLKIQRTERGDSAVYLCASSPGLGGEQFFGPGTRLTVL.

This clonotype was recorded many times. This chain joins TRBV19 and TRBJ2-1; TRBD2 matches 12 bases. The V segment lost 5 bases and the J segment 1 base; nucleotides outside the gene matches: 3. The CDR3 has 16 amino acids. Germline V CDR1 and CDR2: LNHDA, SQIVND (reference sequence). The CDR3 spells CASSPTSGRSYNEQFF. The CDR3, as DNA: TGTGCCAGTAGTCCAACTAGCGGGAGGTCCTACAATGAGCAGTTCTTC.

The gene calls are TRBV11-1 and TRBJ1-2; maybe TRBD1 (6 bases). Germline V gene sequence: CDR1 SGHAT, CDR2 FQDESV (reference sequence). Trimming removed 5 bases from V and 8 bases from J, with 12 bases in between. This CDR3 has 12 residues. The CDR3: CASSPGGAGYTF. CDR3 in DNA: TGTGCCAGCAGCCCTGGGGGGGCAGGCTACACCTTC.

This clonotype was observed at least ten times. Compared with germline, one end of the junction differs, possibly owing to a read error. V gene TRBV20-1 combines with J gene TRBJ2-5, with unresolved D. The V gene's germline CDR1 is DFQATT and CDR2 SNEGSKA (reference sequence). This CDR3 spans 11 amino acids. This chain's CDR3 is CSRVVRETQSF. CDR3 DNA sequence: TGCAGTCGGGTTGTTAGAGAGACCCAGTCCTTC.